This T cell receptor beta chain is drawn from a study of cytomegalovirus exposure and HLA in healthy donors. General study results and limits: Later work found most CMV-associated TCR beta chains apparently HLA-restricted.

PCR primers comprised 60 Vbeta and 13 Jbeta primers. The data were produced by immunoSEQ multiplex PCR, yet TCRdb's version contains in-frame clones alone and is incomplete. The profile shows approximately 56,000 clones, around 72% of them singletons. In regard to this clone: Antigen specificity is unknown.

This CDR3 region has 15 residues. Germline V gene lookup returns CDR1 SGHNT and CDR2 YYREEE (reference sequence). V gave up 5 bases and J gave up 7 bases; unmatched junction bases: 10. Sample: PBMCs. The chain links TRBV5-4 to TRBJ1-4; the match to TRBD1 covers 8 bases. The sequence was collected from a woman aged 45-59 years in good health and CMV-seropositive. CDR3 nucleotides: TGTGCCAGCAGTACAGGGGGACCAGCATCTGAAAAACTGTTTTTT. Protein: CASSTGGPASEKLFF.